These 27 T cell receptor beta chains were sequenced from one sample in a study of identical twins. MiXCR, applied by TCRdb to the 5' RACE reads, yields one record per CDR3 protein. The top ten clones hold about 1% of a sample with about 500,000 distinct CDR3 sequences, 14% of them seen once. These sequences were also reported in another study, on yellow fever vaccine responses in identical twins.

Sequences were obtained from CD4+ T cells sorted from blood. The receptors stem from a woman younger than 30 in good health.

This clonotype was seen a few times. The rearrangement joins TRBV7-2 to TRBJ1-6, with 7 bases identical to TRBD1. Germline values: CDR1 SGHTA, CDR2 FQGNSA. V dropped 5 bases and J dropped 9; count of bases not matched to a gene: 7. The CDR3 is made up of 14 amino acids. As DNA, the CDR3 is TGTGCCAGCAGCAGAGACAGGGACGGTTCACCCCTCCACTTT. It specifies CASSRDRDGSPLHF. The whole variable domain, filled in from reference TRBV7-2 and TRBJ1-6, reads GAGVSQSPSNKVTEKGKDVELRCDPISGHTALYWYRQSLGQGLEFLIYFQGNSAPDKSGLPSDRFSAERTGGSVSTLTIQRTQQEDSAVYLCASSRDRDGSPLHFGNGTRLTVT.

The chain uses TRBV18 and TRBJ2-5; 7 nucleotides agree with TRBD2. This CDR3 has 15 residues. CDR1 KGHSH and CDR2 LQKENI come from the germline V gene. The junction had 4 bases not matched to a gene; V was cut back by 0 bases and J by 3 bases. CDR3: CASSPPSGVKETQYF. CDR3 DNA: TGTGCCAGCTCACCACCCAGCGGGGTAAAAGAGACCCAGTACTTC.

This clonotype was seen a few times. The rearrangement joins TRBV6-5 to TRBJ2-5, with 12 bases matching TRBD1. Looked up from germline, CDR1 is MNHEY and CDR2 is SVGAGI. The CDR3 loop spans 16 amino acids. J gave up 4 bases and V 4 bases, and 7 bases lay outside the gene matches. CDR3 bases: TGTGCCAGCAGTTCGGGGACAGGGGGCAGCGCAGAGACCCAGTACTTC. This codes for CASSSGTGGSAETQYF.

On this clonotype itself: The conserved phenylalanine or tryptophan is not found at the CDR3 terminus, so this likely reflects a read error. The chain couples TRBV5-1 to TRBJ2-5, with D perhaps matching TRBD2 (5 bases). This CDR3 region has 15 residues. Per germline, CDR1 SGHRS and CDR2 YFSETQ. The V gene lost 3 bases and the J gene lost 1 base, with 13 bases spanning the gap. CDR3 sequence: CASSSATGIQETQYL. In DNA, the CDR3 is TGCGCCAGCAGCTCGGCCACGGGAATCCAAGAGACCCAGTACTTA.

The V gene is TRBV7-9, the J gene TRBJ2-1, with TRBD2 identical over 12 bases. CDR1 SEHNR and CDR2 FQNEAQ come from the germline V gene (reference sequence). The CDR3 is 16 amino acids. Trimming at V came to 3 bases and at J to 7 bases, leaving 7 bases not matched to a gene. DNA for the CDR3: TGTGCCAGCAGCTTGGCCGCAGGACTAGCGGGGAATGAGCAGTTCTTC. It codes for CASSLAAGLAGNEQFF.

The gene calls are TRBV7-9 and TRBJ1-1, with a tentative D call TRBD1 (5 bases). The CDR3 consists of 16 residues. Trimming left V 1 base short and J 1 base short, with 13 bases between. Germline loops: CDR1 SEHNR, CDR2 FQNEAQ (reference sequence). CDR3 amino acids: CASSLGGAGPNTEAFF. The CDR3 nucleotides read TGTGCCAGCAGCTTAGGTGGAGCGGGACCGAACACTGAAGCTTTCTTT.

Only a few counts were recorded for this clonotype. This chain links TRBV28 with TRBJ2-6, with D perhaps given as TRBD1 or TRBD2 (6 bases each). Germline V gene data show CDR1 as MDHEN and CDR2 as SYDVKM. The CDR3 spans 16 residues. Trimming removed 5 bases at V and 1 base at J, with 12 bases between. The CDR3 loop reads CASSTGRRSGANVLTF. The CDR3 bases are TGTGCCAGCAGTACAGGGAGGAGGTCTGGGGCCAACGTCCTGACTTTC.

CDR3 loop: CASSYRGPRSSYNSPLHF. The CDR3 DNA is TGTGCCAGCAGTTACCGCGGACCCAGGAGCTCCTATAATTCACCCCTCCACTTT. The gene calls are TRBV6-5 and TRBJ1-6; D is ambiguous. CDR1 MNHEY and CDR2 SVGAGI come from the germline V gene. The CDR3 is made up of 18 amino acids. Trimming pared 2 bases from V and 0 bases from J, leaving 14 bases between.

This clonotype was counted only a few times. The chain uses TRBV5-1 and TRBJ2-5, with 11 bases that match TRBD2. V lost 1 base, J lost 6 bases, and 14 bases stayed unmatched. CDR3 length: 18 amino acids. The V gene's germline CDR1 is SGHRS and CDR2 YFSETQ. The CDR3 is CASSLFSGGAIGLKTQYF. Here the CDR3 DNA reads TGCGCCAGCAGCTTGTTTAGCGGGGGGGCCATTGGCTTGAAGACCCAGTACTTC.

This clonotype has more than one count but fewer than ten. The gene calls are TRBV6-2 or TRBV6-3 and TRBJ2-6; D remains ambiguous. The ends were cut back, 5 bases at V and 8 bases at J, with 4 bases in the middle. Germline V lookup: CDR1 MNHEY, CDR2 SVGEGT. The CDR3 is made up of 11 amino acids. The CDR3 sequence: CASSNPNVLTF. The CDR3 DNA follows: TGTGCCAGCAGTAATCCCAACGTCCTGACTTTC.

This clonotype was seen only a few times. The gene calls are TRBV11-2 and TRBJ1-2; the D is unclear. The CDR3 has 14 residues. Germline-derived CDR1 and CDR2 are SGHAT and FQNNGV. The V end lost 4 bases, the J end lost 0 bases, and 9 bases lay between the germline ends. In DNA, the CDR3 is TGTGCCAGCAGCTCGACCTTAGCTAACTATGGCTACACCTTC. It specifies CASSSTLANYGYTF. Drawing the rest from reference TRBV11-2 and TRBJ1-2, the complete variable domain is EAGVAQSPRYKIIEKRQSVAFWCNPISGHATLYWYQQILGQGPKLLIQFQNNGVVDDSQLPKDRFSAERLKGVDSTLKIQPAKLEDSAVYLCASSSTLANYGYTFGSGTRLTVV.

This clonotype was counted only a few times. The chain employs TRBV4-3 and TRBJ2-2; D may be TRBD2 (6 bases). The CDR3 has 18 amino acids. CDR1 and CDR2 (germline): LGHNA, YSLEER. Trimming shortened V by 3 bases and J by 5 bases, and 22 bases separated the two germline ends. The CDR3 DNA is TGCGCCAGCAGCCAGCTCCAAGGGCCGGGAGAGGGGACCGGGGAGCTGTTTTTT. It yields the protein CASSQLQGPGEGTGELFF.

This clonotype occurred many times. The chain is built from TRBV6-1 and TRBJ2-3; 7 nucleotides line up with TRBD2. Germline V CDR1 and CDR2: MNHNS, SASEGT. This CDR3 is 14 amino acids long. The ends lost 7 bases at V and 5 bases at J; junction bases unmatched: 9. DNA of the CDR3: TGTGCCAGCACTCCCAGGGACTACCGAGATACGCAGTATTTT. It is translated as CASTPRDYRDTQYF.

This clonotype was observed a handful of times. The gene calls are TRBV5-5 and TRBJ2-1; no clear D. The germline CDR1 and CDR2 sequences are SGHKS and YYEKEE (reference sequence). Trimming stripped 4 bases from V and 8 bases from J, with 13 bases between. This CDR3 is 13 amino acids long. CDR3 protein: CASSPSLGDEQFF. The CDR3 nucleotides read TGTGCCAGCAGCCCATCTCTTGGGGATGAGCAGTTCTTC.

This clonotype was seen many times. This rearrangement joins TRBV6-5 to TRBJ1-4, with a possible D match to TRBD1 (5 bases). From germline, CDR1 is MNHEY and CDR2 SVGAGI. Deletions cut 3 bases from V and 4 bases from J, with 15 bases between. CDR3 length: 16 amino acids. CDR3 nucleotides: TGTGCCAGCAGTTATACTATGACAGCCTTTAATGAAAAACTGTTTTTT. Protein: CASSYTMTAFNEKLFF.

This clonotype was recorded a few times. J is TRBJ2-1 and V is TRBV4-1; D gene uncertain. V dropped 1 base and J dropped 1 base, with 8 bases sitting between them. The CDR3 is 15 amino acids. Germline V gives CDR1 MGHRA, CDR2 YSYEKL. The CDR3 DNA sequence: TGCGCCAGCAGCCAAGGTGGGAATTCCTACAATGAGCAGTTCTTC. Its protein product is CASSQGGNSYNEQFF.

This clonotype was picked up a small number of times. V usage is TRBV30 and J usage is TRBJ2-7; D gene uncertain. The V and J ends lost 0 bases and 2 bases respectively, with 5 bases between them. This CDR3 spans 12 amino acids. Germline V lookup: CDR1 GTSNPN, CDR2 SVGIG (reference sequence). This CDR3 is CAWSVAPYEQYF. The CDR3 DNA reads as TGTGCCTGGAGTGTTGCCCCCTACGAGCAGTACTTC.

V and J are TRBV12-3 or TRBV12-4 and TRBJ2-1, with D perhaps TRBD2 (7 bases). The CDR3 loop spans 16 amino acids. Trimming shortened V by 7 bases and J by 0 bases, and 16 bases separated the two germline ends. The CDR3 region has the DNA TGTGCCAGCACTCAAGGCCGGGGGGCCTCCTACAATGAGCAGTTCTTC. It encodes CASTQGRGASYNEQFF.

This clonotype was counted only a few times. The chain recombines TRBV10-3 with TRBJ2-7; the match to TRBD2 covers 9 bases. The germline V gene has CDR1 ENHRY and CDR2 SYGVKD. The junction had 5 bases not matched to a gene; V was cut back by 9 bases and J by 2 bases. This CDR3 is 13 amino acids long. The CDR3 region is CAISTSGTYEQYF. The CDR3, as DNA: TGTGCCATTTCGACTAGCGGTACCTACGAGCAGTACTTC.

Many counts were recorded for this clonotype. DNA for the CDR3: TGTGCCAGCAGATACAACAGCGGGGGCTCCTACGAGCAGTACTTC. This gives the protein CASRYNSGGSYEQYF. The chain uses TRBV7-2 and TRBJ2-7; 8 nucleotides align to TRBD2. J lost 0 bases, V lost 6 bases, and 7 bases had no gene match. Germline values: CDR1 SGHTA, CDR2 FQGNSA. The CDR3 totals 15 residues.

In this sample, this clonotype turned up many times. The chain employs TRBV12-3 or TRBV12-4 and TRBJ2-7; 10 bases fit TRBD2. This CDR3 has 15 amino acids. With 4 bases clipped from V and 4 bases from J, the junction kept 7 bases outside the gene matches. The CDR3 sequence: CASSSRLAGGYEQYF. The DNA of the CDR3 is TGTGCCAGCAGTTCTAGACTAGCGGGTGGTTACGAGCAGTACTTC.

This clonotype was seen only a few times. The chain carries TRBV6-5 and TRBJ2-3; D ambiguous. Germline values: CDR1 MNHEY, CDR2 SVGAGI. CDR3 size: 15 residues. V lost 0 bases to trimming and J lost 3 bases, with 10 bases between them. The CDR3 sequence: CASSYSDRMTDTQYF. The DNA of the CDR3 is TGTGCCAGCAGTTACTCGGACCGGATGACAGATACGCAGTATTTT.

The V gene is TRBV10-3, the J gene TRBJ2-5; TRBD1 agrees at 9 bases. This CDR3 comprises 15 residues. V was clipped by 6 bases and J by 4 bases; unmatched bases: 9. Germline V CDR1 and CDR2: ENHRY, SYGVKD. The CDR3: CAISQGQGLRETQYF. CDR3 DNA sequence: TGTGCCATCAGCCAAGGACAGGGGTTAAGAGAGACCCAGTACTTC.

In the case of this clonotype: The junction and the germline gene differ at one end; a read error may be behind it. The chain links TRBV27 to TRBJ1-1; maybe TRBD1 (5 bases). CDR3 length equals 14 residues. Germline V lookup: CDR1 MNHEY, CDR2 SMNVEV (reference sequence). CDR3 sequence (DNA): TGTGCCAGCAGCCAGGGACCGGGGAACGCTGAAGCTTTCTTT. It specifies CASSQGPGNAEAFF.

This clonotype appeared a few times. The chain has TRBV28 and TRBJ2-5, with D tentatively TRBD1 (6 bases). Germline-derived CDR1 and CDR2 are MDHEN and SYDVKM. Trimming cost V 5 bases and J 4 bases, with 17 bases left between them. This CDR3 has 15 amino acids. CDR3 DNA sequence: TGTGCCAGCAGTCTCGAAGGCAGGGGAGTAGAGACCCAGTACTTC. Residues: CASSLEGRGVETQYF.

This clonotype turned up a few times. This chain joins TRBV4-2 and TRBJ2-7; unclear D gene. V lost 0 bases, J lost 0 bases, and 9 bases lay in between. Germline V gene lookup returns CDR1 LGHNA and CDR2 YNFKEQ. This CDR3 region has 15 residues. CDR3 sequence reads: CASSQDAGYSYEQYF. The CDR3 coding sequence is TGTGCCAGCAGCCAAGATGCAGGATACTCCTACGAGCAGTACTTC.

Here the CDR3 reads CASSLGQAKSEQYF. The DNA of the CDR3 is TGTGCCAGCAGCTTAGGACAGGCTAAGTCCGAGCAGTACTTC. The rearrangement uses TRBV7-2 and TRBJ2-7; TRBD1 is a possible D gene (6 bases). This CDR3 is 14 amino acids long. CDR1 is SGHTA, CDR2 FQGNSA, per germline. Trimming took 1 base from V and 6 from J, leaving 13 bases between them.